This T cell receptor beta chain originates from a study of Ad26.COV2.S vaccination and SARS-CoV-2 variants. Study as a whole: Donor allocation was to the COV1001 Ad26.COV2.S trial arm.

The CDR3 loop spans 15 amino acids. The germline CDR1 and CDR2 sequences are SGHAT and FQNNGV. The J segment lost 9 bases and the V segment lost 6 bases, leaving 14 bases of the junction unmatched. Measured with immunoSEQ multiplex PCR; TCRdb has only the in-frame clones, and not every one. The sample contains 250,000 to 300,000 clones, about 89% of which appear only once. This clone was counted a single time. Treatment indicated: 15 to 20 received Ad26.COV2.S at low or high dose, single or two shots; several received placebo; per-sample allocation not given. Following the first vaccine or placebo injection, samples were taken on day 63. Expressing Wuhan-strain SARS-CoV-2 spike, an Ad26 vector served as the vaccine.

The receptor was derived from a person between 18 and 65 years old who received the Ad26.COV2.S COVID-19 vaccine or a placebo. The rearrangement links TRBV11-2 to TRBJ2-1; 7 bases agree with TRBD2. Sequenced material: peripheral blood, taken in a trial of Ad26.COV2.S vaccine versus placebo. CDR3 sequence reads: CASRSPGTTGPEQFF. DNA for the CDR3: TGTGCCAGCAGATCTCCCGGGACTACCGGCCCTGAGCAGTTCTTC. Filled out from reference TRBV11-2 and TRBJ2-1, the complete variable domain reads EAGVAQSPRYKIIEKRQSVAFWCNPISGHATLYWYQQILGQGPKLLIQFQNNGVVDDSQLPKDRFSAERLKGVDSTLKIQPAKLEDSAVYLCASRSPGTTGPEQFFGPGTRLTVL.